One sample yielded the 10 T cell receptor beta chains listed below, sequenced in a study of T cells in Graves' hyperthyroidism and ophthalmopathy. There were TCR beta CDR3 regions amplified from RNA transcripts. RT-PCR in the first round (using the HTBI primer set) targeted the TCR CDR3. MiXCR, applied by TCRdb to the multiplex PCR reads, yields one record per CDR3 protein. The sample consists of around 700,000 distinct CDR3 sequences, 18% of them appearing once. Sequenced: blood. The receptors come from a woman between 50 and 59 years old with Graves' hyperthyroidism that later progressed to Graves' ophthalmopathy.

The J gene is TRBJ2-1, the V gene TRBV6-1; 8 bases are a match to TRBD2. The CDR3 is 14 amino acids. Germline trimming cut 3 bases from V and 5 bases from J; bases unmatched to any gene: 3. Germline CDR1 and CDR2: MNHNS and SASEGT. CDR3 region: CASSEELADNEQFF. In nucleotides, the CDR3 is TGTGCCAGCAGTGAGGAACTAGCGGACAATGAGCAGTTCTTC.

The chain links TRBV3-1 to TRBJ1-5; the match to TRBD1 covers 9 bases. The CDR3 spans 18 residues. V dropped 0 bases and J dropped 0; count of bases not matched to a gene: 6. The germline CDR1 and CDR2 sequences are LGHDT and YNNKEL (reference sequence). CDR3 region: CASSQETGQGYSNQPQHF. CDR3 bases: TGTGCCAGCAGCCAAGAAACGGGACAGGGTTATAGCAATCAGCCCCAGCATTTT.

This clonotype was counted at least ten times. The chain joins TRBV12-5 to TRBJ1-1, with 10 positions matching TRBD1. After removal of 6 bases from V and 4 bases from J, the junction contained 5 bases not matched to a gene. Germline-derived CDR1 and CDR2 are LGHNT and FRNRAP. This CDR3 spans 14 amino acids. CDR3: CASGPGTGATEAFF. CDR3 nucleotides: TGTGCTAGTGGCCCCGGGACAGGGGCCACTGAAGCTTTCTTT.

This clonotype was seen only a few times. The chain couples TRBV19 to TRBJ1-2, with 7 bases identical to TRBD1. The CDR3 runs to 16 residues. Germline assignment: CDR1 LNHDA and CDR2 SQIVND (reference sequence). V trimming: 1 base; J trimming: 4 bases; junction bases outside the gene matches: 9. In DNA form, the CDR3 reads TGTGCCAGTAGTATAGGGAAGACAGGGTTGCTCTATGGCTACACCTTC. It yields the protein CASSIGKTGLLYGYTF. Full variable domain (rest looked up from reference TRBV19 and TRBJ1-2): DGGITQSPKYLFRKEGQNVTLSCEQNLNHDAMYWYRQDPGQGLRLIYYSQIVNDFQKGDIAEGYSVSREKKESFPLTVTSAQKNPTAFYLCASSIGKTGLLYGYTFGSGTRLTVV.

This clonotype came up many times. The chain joins TRBV5-6 to TRBJ2-1; D is perhaps TRBD2 (5 bases). In germline, CDR1 is SGHDT, CDR2 YYEEEE. Trimming took off 1 base at V and 6 bases at J, with 17 bases between the two ends. The CDR3 sequence is 16 residues long. The CDR3 bases are TGTGCCAGCAGCTTGTTCGCGGCCCCTGAGGGCAATGAGCAGTTCTTC. It encodes CASSLFAAPEGNEQFF.

This clonotype was detected a few times. J is TRBJ2-2 and V is TRBV9; D may be TRBD2 (6 bases). CDR1 and CDR2 (germline): SGDLS, YYNGEE. The CDR3 sequence is 16 residues long. With 1 base removed from V and 5 bases from J, the gap between germline ends came to 15 bases. The CDR3 coding sequence is TGTGCCAGCAGCGTATGGGGTAGCGGCGGTACCGGGGAGCTGTTTTTT. Residues: CASSVWGSGGTGELFF.

The table lists this clonotype with many counts. This chain uses TRBV11-1 with TRBJ2-5, with TRBD1 matching 9 bases. The CDR3 length is 15 residues. The trim removed 1 base at V and 4 bases at J, leaving 4 bases unmatched. Germline CDR1 reads SGHAT; CDR2 reads FQDESV (reference sequence). The CDR3 reads CASSLDRGLGETQYF. Written as DNA, the CDR3 is TGTGCCAGCAGCTTAGACAGGGGGCTGGGAGAGACCCAGTACTTC.

The chain carries TRBV3-1 and TRBJ1-2, with no clear D. V shed 0 bases and J shed 6 bases, with 14 bases lying between them. Germline V lookup: CDR1 LGHDT, CDR2 YNNKEL (reference sequence). There are 15 residues in the CDR3. The CDR3 region has the DNA TGTGCCAGCAGCCAAGAACCCCAGGCTTTAAATGGCTACACCTTC. It specifies CASSQEPQALNGYTF.

This sequence joins TRBV4-1 and TRBJ1-2, with D possibly being TRBD1 (6 bases). The V gene's germline CDR1 is MGHRA and CDR2 YSYEKL. The CDR3 is 17 amino acids. V dropped 3 bases and J dropped 5 bases, with 22 bases sitting between them. CDR3 nucleotides: TGCGCCAGCAGCCAGTCCATCCATCAGGGGTTGGGGTATGGCTACACCTTC. Translated, it gives CASSQSIHQGLGYGYTF.

This clonotype was detected only a few times. V is TRBV20-1 and J is TRBJ1-2, with D tentatively TRBD1 (6 bases). Germline-derived CDR1 and CDR2 are DFQATT and SNEGSKA (reference sequence). V lost 3 bases and J 5 bases, leaving 13 bases between the germline ends. The CDR3 extends over 13 amino acids. The CDR3 sequence: CSASTGMRYGYTF. In DNA, the CDR3 is TGCAGTGCTAGCACAGGGATGCGGTATGGCTACACCTTC.